Below are 20 T cell receptor beta chains sequenced from a single sample in a study. Profiled with immunoSEQ multiplex PCR; TCRdb holds only in-frame clones, not every one. The sample lists 60,000 to 75,000 clones, about 94% occurring once. Material: PBMCs. The receptors come from a man aged 35-49 years with rheumatoid arthritis.

The gene calls are TRBV9 and TRBJ2-3, with a possible D match to TRBD1 (7 bases). V lost 4 bases, J lost 10 bases, and 19 bases lay in between. This CDR3 is built from 14 residues. Germline V CDR1 and CDR2: SGDLS, YYNGEE. The chain's CDR3 is CASSPTGRAGSQYF. The DNA for the CDR3 is TGTGCCAGCAGCCCGACAGGGCGCGCGGGGTCGCAGTATTTT.

This clone was picked up one time. CDR3 coding DNA: TGTGCCAGCAGTTCAGGGGGCGGTTCTGCCGAGCAGTACTTC. It yields the protein CASSSGGGSAEQYF. This sequence joins TRBV27 and TRBJ2-7; TRBD1 matches 8 bases. The CDR3 loop spans 14 amino acids. V dropped 4 bases and J dropped 6; count of bases not matched to a gene: 8. CDR1 is MNHEY, CDR2 SMNVEV, per germline (reference sequence).

The chain links TRBV5-4 to TRBJ1-2, with TRBD1 identical over 7 bases. The CDR3 contains 15 residues. J was trimmed by 1 base and V by 4 bases; bases with no gene match: 7. CDR1 is SGHNT and CDR2 is YYREEE in the germline V gene (reference sequence). The DNA of the CDR3 is TGTGCCAGCAGCAAAACAGGGGACCATAACTATGGCTACACCTTC. Its translation is CASSKTGDHNYGYTF.

The V and J genes are TRBV11-3 and TRBJ2-5; no definite D call. The CDR3 is made up of 14 amino acids. Germline CDR1 is SGHNT and CDR2 is YENEEA. V gave up 2 bases and J gave up 0 bases, with 7 bases separating them. DNA for the CDR3: TGTGCCAGCAGCTTACGAGCAGACCAAGAGACCCAGTACTTC. Its translation: CASSLRADQETQYF.

The genes are TRBV6-1 and TRBJ2-7, with 7 bases fitting TRBD1. CDR1 and CDR2 (germline): MNHNS, SASEGT. The ends lost 1 base at V and 5 bases at J; junction bases unmatched: 11. The CDR3 loop spans 16 amino acids. The CDR3 loop is CASSEGWAGGWNEQYF. CDR3 sequence (DNA): TGTGCCAGCAGTGAAGGCTGGGCAGGGGGTTGGAACGAGCAGTACTTC.

This clone was recorded once. The rearrangement links TRBV19 to TRBJ1-4; TRBD1 is a possible D gene (5 bases). The CDR3 is 14 residues long. The germline CDR1 and CDR2 sequences are LNHDA and SQIVND (reference sequence). V lost 2 bases to trimming and J lost 8 bases, with 12 bases between them. The CDR3 region is CASSIQGSQEKLFF. DNA of the CDR3: TGTGCCAGTAGTATACAGGGCTCTCAAGAAAAACTGTTTTTT.

The chain couples TRBV18 to TRBJ2-7; D tentatively reads TRBD1 or TRBD2 (5 bases each). Germline V gene sequence: CDR1 KGHSH, CDR2 LQKENI. The CDR3 contains 16 residues. V was shortened by 3 bases and J by 0 bases, with 15 bases between the two germline ends. The CDR3 loop is CASSPSGTMSSYEQYF. The CDR3 region has the DNA TGTGCCAGCTCACCGTCCGGGACCATGAGCTCCTACGAGCAGTACTTC.

This chain links TRBV20-1 with TRBJ1-6, with 7 bases matching TRBD1. CDR1 DFQATT and CDR2 SNEGSKA come from the germline V gene (reference sequence). After removal of 3 bases from V and 11 bases from J, the junction contained 10 bases not matched to a gene. This CDR3 has 14 amino acids. The CDR3 region is CSASRLETGTPLHF. The CDR3 nucleotides read TGCAGTGCTAGTCGATTGGAGACAGGGACACCCCTCCACTTT.

The chain recombines TRBV7-9 with TRBJ1-1; 8 positions match TRBD1. From germline, CDR1 is SEHNR and CDR2 FQNEAQ (reference sequence). This CDR3 is built from 14 residues. Trimming took 3 bases from V and 3 from J; bases not matched to a gene: 3. The CDR3 sequence is CASSFGQGDTEAFF. DNA for the CDR3: TGTGCCAGCAGCTTTGGACAGGGCGACACTGAAGCTTTCTTT.

The chain employs TRBV24-1 and TRBJ1-4; D not certain. Germline V gene data show CDR1 as KGHDR and CDR2 as SFDVKD. This CDR3 comprises 15 residues. V lost 2 bases and J 3 bases, leaving 9 bases between the germline ends. CDR3 sequence reads: CATSDSRLSNEKLFF. The CDR3 nucleotides read TGTGCCACCAGTGATTCTAGACTTTCTAATGAAAAACTGTTTTTT.

About this clone itself: The sample holds other DNA sequences that translate to the same CDR3. The CDR3 region has the DNA TGTGCCAGCTCACCGGGCCTGAACACTGAAGCTTTCTTT. As protein: CASSPGLNTEAFF. The chain couples TRBV18 to TRBJ1-1; unclear D gene. Deletions cut 3 bases from V and 0 bases from J, with 5 bases between. The CDR3 consists of 13 residues. Germline assignment: CDR1 KGHSH and CDR2 LQKENI.

This clone was seen a handful of times. The chain combines TRBV7-3 with TRBJ2-3, with 10 bases that match TRBD2. The V gene end was trimmed by 2 bases and the J gene end by 0 bases; junction bases not matched to a gene: 5. Germline V gene lookup returns CDR1 SGHTA and CDR2 FQGTGA. The length of the CDR3 is 17 residues. CDR3 sequence (DNA): TGTGCCAGCAGCTTATGGGCTAGCGGGAGTAGCACAGATACGCAGTATTTT. Its protein is CASSLWASGSSTDTQYF.

This clone was recorded a few times. The CDR3 protein is CASNLEQMNYGYTF. Written as DNA, the CDR3 is TGTGCCAGCAACCTGGAACAGATGAACTATGGCTACACCTTC. The chain recombines TRBV7-9 with TRBJ1-2; D gene unclear. The CDR3 is 14 amino acids. CDR1 is SEHNR, CDR2 FQNEAQ, per germline (reference sequence). V lost 7 bases to trimming and J lost 2 bases, with 14 bases between them.

This sequence joins TRBV18 and TRBJ2-3; D unclear. This CDR3 region has 14 residues. Trimming took 2 bases from V and 2 from J, leaving 8 bases between them. In germline, CDR1 is KGHSH, CDR2 LQKENI. The CDR3, as DNA: TGTGCCAGCTCACCAGAGGCCAACACAGATACGCAGTATTTT. It encodes CASSPEANTDTQYF.

CDR3 protein: CASSVVIAGVETQYF. For the CDR3, the DNA is TGTGCCAGCAGCGTAGTAATAGCGGGAGTTGAGACCCAGTACTTC. This chain links TRBV9 with TRBJ2-5; 9 bases align to TRBD2. Germline trimming cut 0 bases from V and 5 bases from J; bases unmatched to any gene: 5. This CDR3 has 15 amino acids. CDR1 and CDR2 (germline): SGDLS, YYNGEE.

The V and J genes are TRBV9 and TRBJ1-1; D ambiguous. The germline gives CDR1 SGDLS, CDR2 YYNGEE. The CDR3 is 14 amino acids. V dropped 1 base and J dropped 2 bases, with 9 bases sitting between them. The chain's CDR3 is CASSVNPGNTEAFF. The CDR3 DNA sequence: TGTGCCAGCAGCGTAAACCCGGGTAACACTGAAGCTTTCTTT.

The chain links TRBV5-5 to TRBJ2-2; D tentatively fits TRBD1 or TRBD2 (5 bases each). With 7 bases removed from V and 2 bases from J, the gap between germline ends came to 15 bases. The germline V gene encodes CDR1 SGHKS and CDR2 YYEKEE (reference sequence). This CDR3 comprises 15 residues. For the CDR3, the DNA is TGTGCCAGCCTAGGGTCGGGGCGAAACACCGGGGAGCTGTTTTTT. Translation gives CASLGSGRNTGELFF. The complete variable domain, with remaining parts taken from reference TRBV5-5 and TRBJ2-2, reads DAGVTQSPTHLIKTRGQQVTLRCSPISGHKSVSWYQQVLGQGPQFIFQYYEKEERGRGNFPDRFSARQFPNYSSELNVNALLLGDSALYLCASLGSGRNTGELFFGEGSRLTVL.

The gene calls are TRBV7-3 and TRBJ2-3; D gene unclear. Deletions cut 0 bases from V and 6 bases from J, with 16 bases between. Germline V lookup: CDR1 SGHTA, CDR2 FQGTGA. The CDR3 consists of 16 residues. The CDR3: CASSLTAPAVGDTQYF. CDR3 DNA: TGTGCCAGCAGCTTAACGGCCCCGGCGGTTGGGGATACGCAGTATTTT.

The chain has TRBV5-1 and TRBJ2-2; the D gene is possibly TRBD2 (6 bases). V lost 0 bases to trimming and J lost 5 bases, with 14 bases between them. The length of the CDR3 is 16 residues. Germline values: CDR1 SGHRS, CDR2 YFSETQ. The CDR3 DNA reads TGCGCCAGCAGCTTGGCGGGAGACGTTGGTACCGGGGAGCTGTTTTTT. This codes for CASSLAGDVGTGELFF.

This rearrangement joins TRBV19 to TRBJ2-6; D is ambiguous. Germline V gene data show CDR1 as LNHDA and CDR2 as SQIVND (reference sequence). This CDR3 comprises 15 residues. V was pared by 2 bases and J by 3 bases, with 8 bases between. The CDR3 protein is CASSIWGRGANVLTF. CDR3 bases: TGTGCCAGTAGTATATGGGGTCGTGGGGCCAACGTCCTGACTTTC.